Below, 13 T cell receptor beta chains from the same sample are listed, as sequenced in a study of T cell responses to AZD1222 COVID-19 vaccine. TCRdb's copy holds only in-frame clones and misses some; the assay was immunoSEQ multiplex PCR. The sample holds 150,000 to 200,000 clones, about 92% seen once. This specimen was peripheral blood, taken on day 0 of AZD1222 vaccination. The receptors were gathered from an adult in good health.

The genes are TRBV25-1 and TRBJ2-1; D perhaps matches TRBD2 (5 bases). The CDR3 totals 17 residues. V lost 3 bases and J 2 bases, leaving 17 bases between the germline ends. Germline-derived CDR1 and CDR2 are MGHDK and SYGVNS. The CDR3, as DNA: TGTGCCAGCAGTGAGATTGAGGGTCGAGAAACCTACAATGAGCAGTTCTTC. Translating it yields CASSEIEGRETYNEQFF.

The chain joins TRBV19 to TRBJ1-1, with 11 bases that match TRBD1. The germline V gene has CDR1 LNHDA and CDR2 SQIVND (reference sequence). This CDR3 has 14 residues. After removal of 5 bases from V and 4 bases from J, the junction contained 3 bases not matched to a gene. The CDR3 reads CASSLGTGGTEAFF. DNA of the CDR3: TGTGCCAGTAGTCTAGGGACAGGGGGCACTGAAGCTTTCTTT.

The rearrangement joins TRBV12-3 or TRBV12-4 to TRBJ1-1, with D unresolved. The V and J ends lost 4 bases and 2 bases respectively, with 5 bases between them. This CDR3 is built from 12 residues. The CDR3 here is CASSYGNTEAFF. As DNA, the CDR3 is TGTGCCAGCAGTTACGGAAACACTGAAGCTTTCTTT.

The V call is TRBV2, the J call TRBJ1-6; the D gene is possibly TRBD1 (6 bases). CDR3 length: 15 residues. Trimming removed 5 bases at V and 3 bases at J, with 11 bases between. Germline CDR1 is SNHLY and CDR2 is FYNNEI. CDR3: CASSWDIGYNSPLHF. As DNA, the CDR3 is TGTGCCAGCAGTTGGGACATAGGCTATAATTCACCCCTCCACTTT.

The chain employs TRBV29-1 and TRBJ2-7; TRBD1 might be the D (6 bases). CDR1 and CDR2 from the germline V gene are SQVTM and ANQGSEA. The length of the CDR3 is 11 residues. V lost 6 bases and J 3 bases, leaving 9 bases between the germline ends. CDR3 nucleotide sequence: TGCAGCGTCCTAGGGGGCTACGAGCAGTACTTC. It is translated as CSVLGGYEQYF.

V and J are TRBV15 and TRBJ1-6; 8 bases are shared with TRBD1. Looked up from germline, CDR1 is LNHNV and CDR2 is YYDKDF (reference sequence). This CDR3 is built from 14 residues. V shed 5 bases and J 5 bases; nucleotides not matched to a gene: 2. CDR3 residues: CATSRDRNNSPLHF. The DNA for the CDR3 is TGTGCCACCAGCCGGGACAGGAATAATTCACCCCTCCACTTT.

The V gene is TRBV7-9, the J gene TRBJ1-5; no definite D call. The CDR3 is 15 amino acids. V was pared by 3 bases and J by 3 bases, with 12 bases between. Germline V gene lookup returns CDR1 SEHNR and CDR2 FQNEAQ (reference sequence). CDR3 loop: CASSFDVSPNQPQHF. In DNA form, the CDR3 reads TGTGCCAGCAGCTTCGACGTGAGCCCCAATCAGCCCCAGCATTTT. The entire variable domain, with the rest obtained from reference TRBV7-9 and TRBJ1-5, is as follows: DTGVSQNPRHKITKRGQNVTFRCDPISEHNRLYWYRQTLGQGPEFLTYFQNEAQLEKSRLLSDRFSAERPKGSFSTLEIQRTEQGDSAMYLCASSFDVSPNQPQHFGDGTRLSIL.

The gene calls are TRBV6-6 and TRBJ1-2; D gene uncertain. V dropped 10 bases and J dropped 7 bases, with 13 bases sitting between them. In germline, CDR1 is MNHNY, CDR2 SVGAGI (reference sequence). CDR3 length equals 11 residues. CDR3 region: CATASEAGYTF. Written as DNA, the CDR3 is TGTGCCACCGCGTCGGAGGCTGGCTACACCTTC.

The chain has TRBV19 and TRBJ2-3; 10 bases are shared with TRBD2. The J segment lost 2 bases and the V segment lost 1 base, leaving 15 bases of the junction unmatched. Looked up from germline, CDR1 is LNHDA and CDR2 is SQIVND (reference sequence). The CDR3 has 20 amino acids. This chain's CDR3 is CASSIGGGLAGAVSTDTQYF. DNA of the CDR3: TGTGCCAGTAGTATAGGAGGTGGGCTAGCGGGAGCCGTTTCCACAGATACGCAGTATTTT.

This clone was recorded only once. The CDR3 loop is CASSQPGSSGNTIYF. CDR3 sequence (DNA): TGTGCCAGCAGCCAACCGGGGAGCTCTGGAAACACCATATATTTT. The V gene is TRBV14, the J gene TRBJ1-3; D ambiguous. Looked up from germline, CDR1 is SGHDN and CDR2 is FVKESK. The CDR3 is 15 amino acids. Trimming cost V 2 bases and J 0 bases, with 8 bases left between them.

The chain has TRBV12-3 or TRBV12-4 and TRBJ2-1, with D perhaps TRBD1 (6 bases). The V gene lost 6 bases and the J gene lost 6 bases, with 12 bases spanning the gap. This CDR3 contains 13 residues. The CDR3: CASRSRGRNEQFF. The CDR3 DNA is TGTGCCAGCAGGAGCAGGGGCCGCAATGAGCAGTTCTTC.

The J gene is TRBJ1-3, the V gene TRBV18; TRBD1 aligns across 7 bases. The CDR3 spans 16 residues. Germline V gene data show CDR1 as KGHSH and CDR2 as LQKENI. Trimming at V came to 2 bases and at J to 3 bases, leaving 7 bases not matched to a gene. The CDR3 DNA is TGTGCCAGCTCACCAACACAGGGGCCAGTTGGAAACACCATATATTTT. This translates into CASSPTQGPVGNTIYF.

The chain joins TRBV14 to TRBJ1-6, with D unresolved. The V and J ends lost 4 bases and 9 bases respectively, with 16 bases between them. CDR3 length equals 15 residues. Germline CDR1 SGHDN, CDR2 FVKESK. This CDR3 is CASSPTGRVGSPLHF. CDR3 bases: TGTGCCAGCAGCCCCACTGGGAGGGTTGGTTCACCCCTCCACTTT.